The 3 T cell receptor beta chains in this list originate from one sample, sequenced in a study of cytomegalovirus exposure and HLA in healthy donors. The PCR was carried out with 60 Vbeta primers and 13 Jbeta primers. Profiling relied on immunoSEQ multiplex PCR, and the TCRdb table lists in-frame clones only, not all of them. The sample shows tens of thousands of clones, roughly three quarters of them seen only once. Sequencing was carried out using PBMCs. The receptors come from a woman aged 25 to 39 in good health and CMV-seropositive.

J is TRBJ2-7 and V is TRBV27, with 11 bases lining up with TRBD1. This CDR3 comprises 14 residues. Germline-derived CDR1 and CDR2 are MNHEY and SMNVEV (reference sequence). J was trimmed by 3 bases and V by 7 bases; bases with no gene match: 5. This CDR3 reads CASTAGTGGYEQYF. In DNA form, the CDR3 reads TGTGCCAGCACCGCCGGGACAGGGGGCTACGAGCAGTACTTC.

This clone showed up just a few times. This chain connects TRBV5-4 to TRBJ1-3; D gene ambiguous. The germline V and J ends were trimmed by 4 bases and 0 bases, with 8 bases remaining between them. Germline V gene data show CDR1 as SGHNT and CDR2 as YYREEE (reference sequence). The length of the CDR3 is 14 residues. The CDR3: CASSRGSSGNTIYF. DNA for the CDR3: TGTGCCAGCAGCCGTGGGAGCTCTGGAAACACCATATATTTT.

Notes on this clone: Germline and junction disagree at one end, which may indicate a read error. V gene TRBV7-9 combines with J gene TRBJ1-6; D ambiguous. Germline values: CDR1 SEHNR, CDR2 FQNEAQ (reference sequence). CDR3 length: 14 residues. CDR3 in DNA: TGTTCCAGCATCTCAGATGGGAGGATAGCACCCCTCCACTTT. Translating gives CSSISDGRIAPLHF.